A selection of T cell receptor beta chains follows, all from one sample in a study of blood T cells in healthy people across ages. TCRdb recomputed calls from the 5' RACE reads with MiXCR, one row per CDR3 protein. The sample holds some 940,000 distinct CDR3 sequences, 25% to 35% seen once. The sample was also linked to a second study, of T cells of mothers and their children.

Sequencing was carried out using blood. The receptor set was obtained from a woman aged 40 to 50 in good health. Both conserved end residues are part of each CDR3. Each record gives: D gene, V gene, J gene, clone size, CDR3 protein, CDR3 DNA. D genes are given only for firm matches. Clone size appears in some rows only: once, few, many, or a class for an expanded clone.

D gene: -
V gene: TRBV15
J gene: TRBJ1-1
clone size: -
CDR3 protein: CATSRENAGNTEAFF
CDR3 DNA: TGTGCCACCAGCAGAGAGAATGCGGGGAACACTGAAGCTTTCTTT

D gene: -
V gene: TRBV29-1
J gene: TRBJ1-1
clone size: few
CDR3 protein: CSELVRRDTEAFF
CDR3 DNA: TGCAGCGAGCTAGTTAGGCGAGACACTGAAGCTTTCTTT

D gene: -
V gene: TRBV7-6
J gene: TRBJ2-3
clone size: few
CDR3 protein: CASSPRRGTADTQYF
CDR3 DNA: TGTGCCAGCAGCCCTAGGCGGGGGACAGCAGATACGCAGTATTTT

D gene: -
V gene: TRBV11-2
J gene: TRBJ2-1
clone size: -
CDR3 protein: CASSLHSPSTVPYNEQFF
CDR3 DNA: TGTGCCAGCAGCTTACATTCCCCATCGACCGTTCCCTACAATGAGCAGTTCTTC

D gene: TRBD1
V gene: TRBV28
J gene: TRBJ2-3
clone size: -
CDR3 protein: CASNTMGTGDTQYF
CDR3 DNA: TGTGCCAGCAATACAATGGGGACAGGAGATACGCAGTATTTT

D gene: TRBD1
V gene: TRBV3-1
J gene: TRBJ1-2
clone size: -
CDR3 protein: CASSPLSGQGENGYTF
CDR3 DNA: TGTGCCAGCAGCCCCCTTTCTGGACAGGGGGAGAACGGCTACACCTTC

D gene: TRBD1
V gene: TRBV24-1
J gene: TRBJ2-7
clone size: -
CDR3 protein: CATGVGTGSHEQYF
CDR3 DNA: TGTGCCACCGGTGTCGGGACAGGAAGCCACGAGCAGTACTTC

D gene: -
V gene: TRBV28
J gene: TRBJ1-2
clone size: -
CDR3 protein: CASSWVSMGYTF
CDR3 DNA: TGTGCCAGCAGTTGGGTGTCTATGGGCTACACCTTC

D gene: -
V gene: TRBV11-2
J gene: TRBJ2-7
clone size: many
CDR3 protein: CASSLQGQWYEQYF
CDR3 DNA: TGTGCCAGCAGCTTACAGGGCCAGTGGTACGAGCAGTACTTC

D gene: TRBD1
V gene: TRBV10-3
J gene: TRBJ2-7
clone size: many
CDR3 protein: CAIRDETGGSDEQYF
CDR3 DNA: TGTGCCATCAGGGATGAGACAGGGGGTAGCGACGAGCAGTACTTC

D gene: -
V gene: TRBV12-3/TRBV12-4
J gene: TRBJ1-2
clone size: many
CDR3 protein: CASSRRLEDGYTF
CDR3 DNA: TGTGCCAGCAGTCGTCGCTTGGAGGATGGCTACACCTTC

D gene: -
V gene: TRBV20-1
J gene: TRBJ2-2
clone size: -
CDR3 protein: CSASSPGTGERFF
CDR3 DNA: TGCAGTGCTAGCTCCCCCGGAACCGGGGAGCGGTTTTTT

D gene: -
V gene: TRBV21-1
J gene: TRBJ2-1
clone size: few
CDR3 protein: CASSKGGVASRRYNEQFF
CDR3 DNA: TGTGCCAGCAGCAAAGGTGGGGTGGCTAGTCGCCGCTACAATGAGCAGTTCTTC

D gene: TRBD1
V gene: TRBV20-1
J gene: TRBJ2-7
clone size: -
CDR3 protein: CCARDHGTGGSSYEQYF
CDR3 DNA: TGCTGTGCTAGAGATCATGGGACAGGGGGCTCATCCTACGAGCAGTACTTC

D gene: -
V gene: TRBV12-3/TRBV12-4
J gene: TRBJ2-5
clone size: many
CDR3 protein: CASSLAGAGRETQYF
CDR3 DNA: TGTGCCAGCAGTTTGGCTGGGGCGGGCAGAGAGACCCAGTACTTC

D gene: TRBD2
V gene: TRBV3-1
J gene: TRBJ2-1
clone size: -
CDR3 protein: CASSHPTLAGAAGNEQFF
CDR3 DNA: TGTGCCAGCAGCCATCCAACTTTAGCGGGGGCCGCGGGGAATGAGCAGTTCTTC

D gene: TRBD1
V gene: TRBV20-1
J gene: TRBJ1-1
clone size: -
CDR3 protein: CSARGGQSNTEAFF
CDR3 DNA: TGCAGTGCTAGAGGGGGACAGTCGAACACTGAAGCTTTCTTT

D gene: TRBD1
V gene: TRBV7-8
J gene: TRBJ2-7
clone size: -
CDR3 protein: CASSRGQGANHEQYF
CDR3 DNA: TGTGCCAGCAGCCGGGGACAGGGGGCGAACCACGAGCAGTACTTC

D gene: TRBD1
V gene: TRBV10-3
J gene: TRBJ1-2
clone size: -
CDR3 protein: CAMRGGQGSYGYTF
CDR3 DNA: TGTGCCATGAGAGGGGGACAGGGTAGCTATGGCTACACCTTC

D gene: TRBD1
V gene: TRBV20-1
J gene: TRBJ2-5
clone size: -
CDR3 protein: CSASRRGPGETQYF
CDR3 DNA: TGCAGTGCTTCCCGAAGGGGGCCGGGGGAGACCCAGTACTTC

D gene: -
V gene: TRBV2
J gene: TRBJ2-1
clone size: many
CDR3 protein: CASDQGGHYNEQFF
CDR3 DNA: TGTGCCAGCGATCAGGGGGGCCATTACAATGAGCAGTTCTTC

D gene: -
V gene: TRBV27
J gene: TRBJ1-4
clone size: -
CDR3 protein: CASSLFGPIGEKLCF
CDR3 DNA: TGTGCCAGCAGTTTATTTGGCCCAATAGGTGAAAAACTGTGTTTT

D gene: -
V gene: TRBV28
J gene: TRBJ2-1
clone size: -
CDR3 protein: CASSPRGMSSYNEQFF
CDR3 DNA: TGTGCCAGCAGTCCCAGGGGTATGAGCTCCTACAATGAGCAGTTCTTC

D gene: TRBD1
V gene: TRBV7-9
J gene: TRBJ2-7
clone size: -
CDR3 protein: CVSSLVGTGRSASYEQYF
CDR3 DNA: TGTGTCAGCAGCTTAGTCGGGACAGGGAGGTCCGCCTCCTACGAGCAGTACTTC

D gene: -
V gene: TRBV9
J gene: TRBJ1-2
clone size: -
CDR3 protein: CASSVPGGGYEGYTF
CDR3 DNA: TGTGCCAGCAGCGTACCGGGGGGCGGATATGAGGGCTACACCTTC

D gene: TRBD2
V gene: TRBV7-7
J gene: TRBJ2-5
clone size: -
CDR3 protein: CASGAGGPETQYF
CDR3 DNA: TGTGCTAGCGGAGCGGGGGGGCCGGAGACCCAGTACTTC

D gene: -
V gene: TRBV24-1
J gene: TRBJ2-3
clone size: -
CDR3 protein: CATSDFQGSGTDTQYF
CDR3 DNA: TGTGCCACCAGTGATTTCCAGGGATCGGGCACAGATACGCAGTATTTT

D gene: -
V gene: TRBV7-2
J gene: TRBJ1-5
clone size: -
CDR3 protein: CASSRGARGFGQPQHF
CDR3 DNA: TGTGCCAGCAGCCGAGGGGCCCGGGGGTTTGGTCAGCCCCAGCATTTT

D gene: TRBD1
V gene: TRBV27
J gene: TRBJ2-3
clone size: few
CDR3 protein: CASSSSLTGRTDTQYF
CDR3 DNA: TGTGCCAGCAGCTCAAGCTTGACAGGGCGCACAGATACGCAGTATTTT

D gene: -
V gene: TRBV5-1
J gene: TRBJ2-7
clone size: -
CDR3 protein: CASSFSGGDSYEQYF
CDR3 DNA: TGCGCCAGCAGCTTCTCAGGCGGGGACTCCTACGAGCAGTACTTC

D gene: -
V gene: TRBV20-1
J gene: TRBJ2-3
clone size: once
CDR3 protein: CSARVAASTDAQYF
CDR3 DNA: TGCAGTGCTCGGGTAGCGGCCTCCACAGATGCGCAGTATTTT

D gene: -
V gene: TRBV28
J gene: TRBJ2-7
clone size: -
CDR3 protein: CASNPISGTYEQYF
CDR3 DNA: TGTGCCAGCAACCCTATATCGGGGACCTACGAGCAGTACTTC

D gene: -
V gene: TRBV5-1
J gene: TRBJ2-3
clone size: many
CDR3 protein: CASSLGQTTDTQYF
CDR3 DNA: TGTGCCAGCAGCTTAGGGCAGACCACAGATACGCAGTATTTT

D gene: TRBD2
V gene: TRBV3-1
J gene: TRBJ2-1
clone size: many
CDR3 protein: CASSQGSLAGGPWDEQFF
CDR3 DNA: TGTGCCAGCAGCCAAGGGTCCCTAGCGGGGGGGCCCTGGGATGAGCAGTTCTTC

D gene: -
V gene: TRBV13
J gene: TRBJ1-1
clone size: -
CDR3 protein: CASSTTALGAAEAFF
CDR3 DNA: TGTGCCAGCAGCACGACGGCCCTGGGCGCGGCTGAAGCTTTCTTT

D gene: -
V gene: TRBV28
J gene: TRBJ2-7
clone size: -
CDR3 protein: CASSHQGGGYEQYF
CDR3 DNA: TGTGCCAGCAGCCACCAGGGTGGGGGCTACGAGCAGTACTTC

D gene: TRBD2
V gene: TRBV7-9
J gene: TRBJ2-1
clone size: -
CDR3 protein: CTSSSTASGGNNEQFF
CDR3 DNA: TGTACCAGCAGCTCAACAGCTAGCGGGGGGAATAATGAGCAGTTCTTC

D gene: TRBD1
V gene: TRBV14
J gene: TRBJ1-3
clone size: -
CDR3 protein: CASSPGQGRVSGNTIYF
CDR3 DNA: TGTGCCAGCAGCCCCGGACAGGGAAGGGTCTCTGGAAACACCATATATTTT

D gene: -
V gene: TRBV28
J gene: TRBJ1-2
clone size: -
CDR3 protein: CASSPRTAGDGYTF
CDR3 DNA: TGTGCCAGCAGTCCTCGGACGGCGGGAGATGGCTACACCTTC

D gene: -
V gene: TRBV9
J gene: TRBJ2-7
clone size: -
CDR3 protein: CASSPGPAGSEQYF
CDR3 DNA: TGTGCCAGCAGCCCGGGGCCGGCGGGGTCCGAGCAGTACTTC

D gene: -
V gene: TRBV3-1
J gene: TRBJ1-5
clone size: -
CDR3 protein: CASSQEAGRGNQPQHF
CDR3 DNA: TGTGCCAGCAGCCAAGAGGCAGGCCGGGGCAATCAGCCCCAGCATTTT

D gene: -
V gene: TRBV28
J gene: TRBJ1-2
clone size: -
CDR3 protein: CASISQVTGGYTF
CDR3 DNA: TGTGCCAGCATTTCGCAAGTGACAGGTGGCTACACCTTC

D gene: -
V gene: TRBV15
J gene: TRBJ2-4
clone size: -
CDR3 protein: CATSRVGQGLAKNIQYF
CDR3 DNA: TGTGCCACCAGCAGAGTAGGGCAGGGACTGGCCAAAAACATTCAGTACTTC

D gene: TRBD2
V gene: TRBV9
J gene: TRBJ2-5
clone size: few
CDR3 protein: CASSAKPGLASEQYF
CDR3 DNA: TGTGCCAGCAGCGCCAAACCGGGACTAGCAAGTGAGCAGTACTTC

D gene: TRBD1
V gene: TRBV7-7
J gene: TRBJ2-3
clone size: many
CDR3 protein: CASSVGTGRADTQYF
CDR3 DNA: TGTGCTAGCAGCGTAGGGACAGGGCGGGCAGATACGCAGTATTTT

D gene: -
V gene: TRBV7-3
J gene: TRBJ2-6
clone size: -
CDR3 protein: CTSSQGRGGGANVLTF
CDR3 DNA: TGTACCAGCAGCCAAGGGCGAGGTGGTGGGGCCAACGTCCTGACTTTC